This record covers a single T cell receptor (beta chain). Its matching antigen is unknown. This entry is derived from a study of cytomegalovirus exposure and HLA in healthy donors. Study-wide results and caveats: Earlier analysis looked at TCR beta V segments, and most were productive about 90% or about 30% of the time. The authors enumerated 164 TCR beta chains as linked to cytomegalovirus.

PCR was performed using 60 Vbeta and 13 Jbeta primers. Profiled with immunoSEQ multiplex PCR; TCRdb holds only in-frame clones, not every one. This sample has roughly 120,000 clones; about 59% occur once, and the top ten carry roughly 10%. Germline values: CDR1 ENHRY, CDR2 SYGVKD. CDR3 length: 14 residues. V shed 2 bases and J shed 6 bases, with 14 bases lying between them. The TCR originated in a woman in her thirties or forties in good health and CMV-seropositive. Sequencing used PBMCs. J is TRBJ2-7 and V is TRBV10-3; the D gene is possibly TRBD2 (5 bases). CDR3 DNA: TGTGCCATCAGTGAGACGGGCCACGGAGGCGAGCAGTACTTC. Translating gives CAISETGHGGEQYF.